The source of this T cell receptor beta chain is a study of T cell responses to AZD1222 COVID-19 vaccine. About the research overall: Analyses pooled second doses at about 4 or about 12 weeks. Study outcomes and limitations: White British people made up most donors, females outnumbered males, and clonal diversity was possibly underestimated. CD4 TCRs linked to vaccination spanned spike, dominating at 160-218 and 743-854. Scientists sampled the repertoires only once the peak T cell response had passed.

CDR3 length: 13 residues. The germline V and J ends were trimmed by 5 bases and 0 bases, with 7 bases remaining between them. Germline V lookup: CDR1 SGHVS, CDR2 FQNEAQ. Concerning this clone itself: No antigen is known for it.

Libraries were prepared by immunoSEQ multiplex PCR; TCRdb keeps only in-frame clonotypes and omits some of them. The data show more than 50,000 clones, 89% seen once. The TCR sequence derives from an adult in good health. Here the sequenced sample was peripheral blood, taken on day 0 of AZD1222 vaccination. The chain combines TRBV7-8 with TRBJ1-1; D not certain. The CDR3 sequence is CASSPLMNTEAFF. The CDR3 coding sequence is TGTGCCAGCAGCCCGCTCATGAACACTGAAGCTTTCTTT.